The source of this T cell receptor (beta chain) is a study of vaccination effects on CD4 cells after COVID-19. For this clone: Its cognate antigen is unknown.

Using viral peptide pools, the ViraFEST assay grew out antigen-specific CD4+ T cells prior to sequencing. After roughly eleven days in culture, the CD4+ T cells were isolated. In the vaccine recipients, nucleocapsid antibodies were negative and there was no prior SARS-CoV-2 infection. Using immunoSEQ multiplex PCR, the repertoire was profiled, and TCRdb retains in-frame clones only, with some absent. The sample has roughly 33,000 clones; 73% are singletons. Losses at the gene ends were 2 bases for V and 2 bases for J; bases not matched to a gene: 2. There are 15 residues in the CDR3. Germline V gene lookup returns CDR1 SGHRS and CDR2 YFSETQ.

The chain uses TRBV5-1 and TRBJ2-3; 10 nucleotides match TRBD2. This sequence originates from a human donor who received a COVID-19 vaccine. The sequencing here drew on CD4+ T cells from PBMCs cultured with HCoV-OC43 spike peptides, taken before COVID-19 vaccination. Subset meaning: HCoV-OC43 spike overlapping peptide pool stimulation. CDR3 loop: CASSFLAGDTDTQYF. Here the CDR3 DNA reads TGCGCCAGCAGCTTCCTAGCGGGGGACACAGATACGCAGTATTTT.